This is a list of T cell receptor beta chains from one sample in a study of blood T cell repertoires in COVID-19. Some clones are missing from TCRdb's copy, which holds only in-frame ones; the method was immunoSEQ multiplex PCR. This sample yields 210,000 or so clones, of which 87% are seen a single time; around 12% belongs to the top ten. The sequencing sample was made of peripheral blood. The receptors were gathered from a young woman who had recovered from COVID-19. The CDR3 runs from the conserved cysteine through the conserved F or W. A D gene is named only where the DNA matches it firmly. Size tells how often a clone was seen (once, few, many) or the class of an expanded clone, and some rows leave it out.

>-|TRBJ2-2|-|TRBV7-2
CASSLHPSRVNTGELFF
TGTGCCAGCAGCTTACACCCAAGCAGGGTGAACACCGGGGAGCTGTTTTTT
>-|TRBJ1-1|TRBD1|TRBV7-9
CASSSDRDPNTEAFF
TGTGCCAGCAGCTCCGACAGGGACCCGAACACTGAAGCTTTCTTT
>-|TRBJ2-7|TRBD2|TRBV7-2
CASREGLAGLYEQYF
TGTGCCAGCAGGGAGGGACTAGCGGGACTCTACGAGCAGTACTTC
>-|TRBJ1-1|-|TRBV20-1
CSAFRSAGAFF
TGCAGTGCCTTTCGGTCGGCGGGGGCTTTCTTT
>once|TRBJ1-2|-|TRBV7-2
CASSFSRANYGYTF
TGTGCCAGCAGCTTCAGCAGGGCAAACTATGGCTACACCTTC
>-|TRBJ2-5|-|TRBV3-1/TRBV3-2
CASSQSGYQETQYF
TGTGCCAGCAGCCAATCAGGTTACCAAGAGACCCAGTACTTC
>-|TRBJ2-1|TRBD2|TRBV9
CASSVAMIGASGNNEQFF
TGTGCCAGCAGCGTAGCAATGATAGGGGCTAGCGGAAACAATGAGCAGTTCTTC
>-|TRBJ2-1|TRBD2|TRBV6-2/TRBV6-3
CASSYDTGGTYNEQFF
TGTGCCAGCAGTTACGACACCGGGGGGACCTACAATGAGCAGTTCTTC
>-|TRBJ1-4|TRBD1|TRBV19
CASSIRDRGEKLFF
TGTGCCAGTAGTATACGGGACAGGGGTGAAAAACTGTTTTTT
>-|TRBJ2-3|TRBD2|TRBV7-2
CASSVAPDSGTDTQYF
TGTGCCAGCAGCGTAGCCCCTGATAGCGGGACAGATACGCAGTATTTT
>few|TRBJ1-3|-|TRBV9
CASSPQGLVGNTIYF
TGTGCCAGCAGCCCCCAGGGGTTGGTTGGAAACACCATATATTTT
>-|TRBJ1-3|-|TRBV23-1
CASRNGGNTIYF
TGCGCCAGCAGGAATGGCGGAAACACCATATATTTT
>-|TRBJ2-3|TRBD2|TRBV13
CASSLDASGRAPDTQYF
TGTGCCAGCAGCTTAGACGCTAGCGGGAGGGCCCCAGATACGCAGTATTTT
>-|TRBJ2-5|-|TRBV28
CASRLKGYRGGIQETQYF
TGTGCCAGCAGACTAAAGGGGTACAGGGGGGGAATCCAAGAGACCCAGTACTTC
>-|TRBJ1-1|-|TRBV6-5
CASAGEGAMRTEAFF
TGTGCCAGCGCAGGCGAAGGGGCCATGAGGACTGAAGCTTTCTTT
>-|TRBJ2-1|-|TRBV9
CASSGIGEEQFF
TGTGCCAGCAGCGGGATAGGGGAAGAGCAGTTCTTC
>-|TRBJ2-3|-|TRBV9
CASSPNRADTQYF
TGTGCCAGCAGCCCAAACAGGGCCGATACGCAGTATTTT
>-|TRBJ1-2|-|TRBV7-9
CASSSGLGAYGYTF
TGTGCCAGCAGCTCAGGGTTAGGGGCCTATGGCTACACCTTC
>few|TRBJ2-2|-|TRBV5-6
CASSRRRALGELFF
TGTGCCAGCAGCCGGCGGAGGGCCCTCGGGGAGCTGTTTTTT
>-|TRBJ2-3|TRBD2|TRBV5-4
CASSTSEASTDTQYF
TGTGCCAGCAGCACTAGCGAGGCTAGCACAGATACGCAGTATTTT
>-|TRBJ2-1|-|TRBV5-4
CASSLLEAFVNEQFF
TGTGCCAGCAGCTTACTAGAGGCGTTTGTAAATGAGCAGTTCTTC
>-|TRBJ1-5|-|TRBV24-1
CATSELDRSRWQPQHF
TGTGCCACCAGTGAACTTGACAGGTCTCGGTGGCAGCCCCAGCATTTT
>-|TRBJ1-5|-|TRBV19
CASTYYRDGNQPQHF
TGTGCCAGTACCTACTACAGGGATGGCAATCAGCCCCAGCATTTT
>-|TRBJ1-2|-|TRBV5-1
CASSLRQEDGYTF
TGCGCCAGCAGCCTTAGACAGGAAGATGGCTACACCTTC
>-|TRBJ2-1|-|TRBV5-1
CASRQDSPERFF
TGCGCCAGCAGGCAGGACTCCCCGGAGCGGTTCTTC
>-|TRBJ2-6|TRBD1|TRBV7-6
CASSLQGETGANVLTF
TGTGCCAGCAGCTTACAGGGGGAAACTGGGGCCAACGTCCTGACTTTC
>-|TRBJ2-7|-|TRBV7-2
CASSLNRAGYEQYF
TGTGCCAGCAGCCTAAACAGGGCAGGGTACGAGCAGTACTTC
>-|TRBJ2-7|TRBD1|TRBV15
CATSRGRTGVNYEQYF
TGTGCCACCAGCAGAGGAAGGACAGGGGTCAACTACGAGCAGTACTTC
>-|TRBJ2-1|-|TRBV29-1
CSPPRTALALIEQFF
TGCAGCCCTCCCCGGACAGCCCTTGCCTTAATTGAGCAGTTCTTC
>-|TRBJ1-6|TRBD1|TRBV4-3
CASSQGQGLNSPLHF
TGCGCCAGCAGCCAAGGACAGGGCTTAAATTCACCCCTCCACTTT
>few|TRBJ1-2|-|TRBV28
CASSDSHYGYTF
TGTGCCAGCAGTGACAGCCACTATGGCTACACCTTC
>-|TRBJ1-4|-|TRBV5-1
CASSATSTNEKLFF
TGCGCCAGCAGCGCAACTTCAACTAATGAAAAACTGTTTTTT
>few|TRBJ1-1|-|TRBV7-6
CASSLGPRGTNTEAFF
TGTGCCAGCAGCTTAGGCCCCAGGGGAACGAACACTGAAGCTTTCTTT
>once|TRBJ1-1|TRBD1|TRBV11-2
CASRFDRDTEAFF
TGTGCCAGCAGATTCGACAGGGACACTGAAGCTTTCTTT
>-|TRBJ1-3|-|TRBV4-1
CASSQTDRRNSGNTIYF
TGCGCCAGCAGCCAAACCGACAGGCGAAACTCTGGAAACACCATATATTTT
>-|TRBJ1-4|TRBD1|TRBV4-2
CASSSLKRAGGEGLEKLFF
TGTGCCAGCAGCAGCCTAAAAAGGGCAGGGGGCGAAGGTTTGGAAAAACTGTTTTTT
>once|TRBJ1-5|-|TRBV24-1
CATSETGSGQPQHF
TGTGCCACCAGTGAAACAGGGTCCGGGCAGCCCCAGCATTTT
>-|TRBJ2-1|TRBD2|TRBV28
CASSKIGTSGYNEQFF
TGTGCCAGCAGTAAAATCGGGACTAGCGGGTACAATGAGCAGTTCTTC
>-|TRBJ1-2|TRBD1|TRBV7-9
CASSLSSRGPNYGYTF
TGTGCCAGCAGCTTAAGTAGCAGGGGGCCCAACTATGGCTACACCTTC
>-|TRBJ2-1|-|TRBV6-2/TRBV6-3
CASSSGREQFF
TGTGCCAGCAGTTCTGGGAGGGAGCAGTTCTTC
>-|TRBJ2-1|TRBD2|TRBV19
CASSKAGAGGYNEQFF
TGTGCCAGTAGTAAGGCCGGAGCGGGAGGGTACAATGAGCAGTTCTTC
>-|TRBJ2-7|-|TRBV7-2
CASSSQTGASYEQYF
TGTGCCAGCAGCTCCCAAACGGGTGCCTCCTACGAGCAGTACTTC
>-|TRBJ2-1|-|TRBV14
CASSQALYNEQFF
TGTGCCAGCAGCCAAGCCTTGTACAATGAGCAGTTCTTC
>-|TRBJ2-7|-|TRBV12-3/TRBV12-4
CASSLRDDEQYF
TGTGCCAGCAGCTTGAGGGATGACGAGCAGTACTTC
>once|TRBJ2-2|-|TRBV19
CASSIGQGTMNTGELFF
TGTGCCAGTAGTATAGGGCAGGGGACGATGAACACCGGGGAGCTGTTTTTT
>few|TRBJ1-1|-|TRBV6-5
CASRVTGNTEAFF
TGTGCCAGCAGAGTTACAGGGAACACTGAAGCTTTCTTT
>-|TRBJ2-6|-|TRBV5-1
CASSRLGGPGANVLTF
TGCGCCAGCAGCCGCCTCGGGGGGCCTGGGGCCAACGTCCTGACTTTC
>-|TRBJ2-3|-|TRBV7-2
CASSLDPRDTQYF
TGTGCCAGCAGCTTAGACCCTCGGGATACGCAGTATTTT
>few|TRBJ1-2|TRBD1|TRBV28
CASSSTDRVAYGYTF
TGTGCCAGCAGTTCTACGGACAGGGTGGCCTATGGCTACACCTTC
>-|TRBJ2-7|-|TRBV3-1/TRBV3-2
CASSQDKAYSYEQYF
TGTGCCAGCAGCCAAGATAAAGCCTACTCCTACGAGCAGTACTTC
>-|TRBJ1-5|-|TRBV11-2
CASSLRRADSNQPQHF
TGTGCCAGCAGCTTAAGGCGGGCAGATAGCAATCAGCCCCAGCATTTT
>few|TRBJ2-7|-|TRBV19
CASAAGHDGTYEQYF
TGTGCCAGTGCCGCAGGTCACGACGGAACCTACGAGCAGTACTTC
>-|TRBJ2-3|TRBD2|TRBV5-1
CASTSGRGTSTDTQYF
TGCGCCAGCACTAGCGGGAGGGGTACTAGCACAGATACGCAGTATTTT
>once|TRBJ2-7|-|TRBV7-2
CASSLHGSLSYEQYF
TGTGCCAGCAGCTTACACGGGAGCCTCTCCTACGAGCAGTACTTC
>-|TRBJ2-7|TRBD2|TRBV15
CATSSGLAGSDSYEQYF
TGTGCCACCAGCAGTGGACTAGCGGGGTCCGACTCCTACGAGCAGTACTTC
>-|TRBJ1-4|-|TRBV19
CASKRNEKLFF
TGTGCCAGTAAACGGAATGAAAAACTGTTTTTT
>-|TRBJ2-1|TRBD2|TRBV11-3
CASSFLTSGRGSYNEQFF
TGTGCCAGCAGCTTTCTCACTAGCGGGAGAGGGTCCTACAATGAGCAGTTCTTC